These 18 T cell receptor beta chains were sequenced from one sample in a study of response to subunit inactivated influenza vaccine. One entry per CDR3 protein, called by TCRdb with MiXCR from the RT-PCR reads. The repertoire consists of around 480,000 distinct CDR3 sequences, with approximately 16% occurring once and the leading ten covering less than 4%. The sequencing here drew on CD4+ T cells sorted from PBMCs, taken roughly 24 months after vaccination. These receptor sequences come from a man in his fifties or sixties who received an inactivated influenza vaccine.

This clonotype was observed a few times. This sequence joins TRBV5-5 and TRBJ1-1; D unclear. Looked up from germline, CDR1 is SGHKS and CDR2 is YYEKEE (reference sequence). Trimming took 9 bases from V and 4 from J, leaving 16 bases between them. The CDR3 covers 13 residues. DNA of the CDR3: TGTGCCACCAGGAAGGACGTTGGCACTGAAGCTTTCTTT. Translation: CATRKDVGTEAFF. The complete variable domain, with remaining parts taken from reference TRBV5-5 and TRBJ1-1, reads DAGVTQSPTHLIKTRGQQVTLRCSPISGHKSVSWYQQVLGQGPQFIFQYYEKEERGRGNFPDRFSARQFPNYSSELNVNALLLGDSALYLCATRKDVGTEAFFGQGTRLTVV.

Ten or more counts support this clonotype. V and J are TRBV2 and TRBJ2-3; D remains ambiguous. V dropped 2 bases and J dropped 4 bases, with 4 bases sitting between them. The CDR3 loop spans 12 amino acids. Germline-derived CDR1 and CDR2 are SNHLY and FYNNEI. CDR3: CASSEFSDTQYF. The CDR3 bases are TGTGCCAGCAGTGAATTCTCAGATACGCAGTATTTT.

With regard to this clonotype: Its ends do not fully match the called genes, so a read error is possible. This sequence joins TRBV10-3 and TRBJ2-1, with TRBD2 identical over 10 bases. The germline V gene has CDR1 ENHRY and CDR2 SYGVKD. The CDR3 covers 13 residues. The CDR3 sequence is CATGTSDANEHFF. The CDR3 bases are TGCGCAACCGGGACTAGCGATGCCAATGAGCATTTCTTC.

The table lists this clonotype with many counts. This CDR3 reads CASRHTGTQNTEAFF. The DNA of the CDR3 is TGCGCCAGCAGACATACCGGGACCCAGAACACTGAAGCTTTCTTT. This sequence joins TRBV5-1 and TRBJ1-1, with D possibly matching TRBD1 (5 bases). V lost 5 bases to trimming and J lost 1 base, with 15 bases between them. Germline lookup yields CDR1 SGHRS and CDR2 YFSETQ. CDR3 length equals 15 residues.

The V gene is TRBV7-3, the J gene TRBJ2-5; no clear D. In germline, CDR1 is SGHTA, CDR2 FQGTGA. Deletions cut 8 bases from V and 7 bases from J, with 14 bases between. The CDR3 runs 12 residues. CDR3: CASGRGSGTQYF. The CDR3 nucleotides read TGTGCCAGCGGTAGAGGATCGGGGACCCAGTACTTC.

The rearrangement links TRBV2 to TRBJ2-2, with TRBD1 identical over 8 bases. The V gene's germline CDR1 is SNHLY and CDR2 FYNNEI. J lost 5 bases, V lost 7 bases, and 9 bases had no gene match. The CDR3 loop spans 15 amino acids. CDR3 DNA: TGTGCCAGCACCTACCGGACAGGGAGGACCGGGGAGCTGTTTTTT. Protein product: CASTYRTGRTGELFF.

The chain couples TRBV20-1 to TRBJ1-2; the match to TRBD1 covers 8 bases. Losses at the gene ends were 6 bases for V and 5 bases for J; bases not matched to a gene: 14. CDR3 size: 15 residues. Germline CDR1 reads DFQATT; CDR2 reads SNEGSKA (reference sequence). CDR3 nucleotides: TGCAGTGCCACGACCCAGGGGGCGATTAGTTATGGCTACACCTTC. It encodes CSATTQGAISYGYTF.

The chain is built from TRBV19 and TRBJ1-4; D unclear. V gave up 5 bases and J gave up 10 bases, with 17 bases separating them. The CDR3 spans 14 residues. Germline V gives CDR1 LNHDA, CDR2 SQIVND (reference sequence). The CDR3 DNA is TGTGCCAGTAGTCCCCAGATAACCGGTGGAAAACTGTTTTTT. Translation: CASSPQITGGKLFF.

The gene calls are TRBV6-2 or TRBV6-3 and TRBJ1-5; D not certain. The V end was cut by 6 bases, the J end by 7 bases, with 13 bases between. CDR3 size: 13 residues. Per the germline V gene, CDR1 is MNHEY and CDR2 is SVGEGT. CDR3 sequence: CASSDFRGQPQHF. In DNA form, the CDR3 reads TGTGCCAGCAGCGATTTCAGAGGGCAGCCCCAGCATTTT.

This clonotype was counted once. The CDR3 reads CASSHFPRSKLMNEKLFF. CDR3 coding DNA: TGCGCCAGCAGCCATTTCCCCCGCAGCAAATTGATGAATGAAAAACTGTTTTTT. The V gene is TRBV4-1, the J gene TRBJ1-4, with D hard to call. Germline CDR1 MGHRA, CDR2 YSYEKL. The CDR3 extends over 18 amino acids. V lost 3 bases to trimming and J lost 5 bases, with 22 bases between them.

This clonotype showed up just a few times. J is TRBJ2-5 and V is TRBV29-1; possible D gene TRBD2, 6 bases. CDR3 length: 14 amino acids. V lost 1 base to trimming and J lost 5 bases, with 14 bases between them. Germline V gene lookup returns CDR1 SQVTM and CDR2 ANQGSEA. CDR3 loop: CSVEAAGRGETQYF. CDR3 bases: TGCAGCGTTGAAGCGGCGGGGCGCGGGGAGACCCAGTACTTC.

CDR3 residues: CASSSLGGEQFF. The CDR3 DNA is TGTGCCAGCAGCTCCCTTGGCGGTGAGCAGTTCTTC. The rearrangement uses TRBV5-5 and TRBJ2-1; D gene uncertain. The CDR3 covers 12 residues. V lost 3 bases to trimming and J lost 9 bases, with 10 bases between them. Germline-derived CDR1 and CDR2 are SGHKS and YYEKEE (reference sequence).

At least ten counts were recorded for this clonotype. The CDR3 protein is CASSQEVHSTDTQYF. The DNA of the CDR3 is TGTGCCAGCAGCCAAGAGGTACATAGCACAGATACGCAGTATTTT. The chain couples TRBV4-2 to TRBJ2-3; D gene unclear. Germline assignment: CDR1 LGHNA and CDR2 YNFKEQ. V was clipped by 0 bases and J by 0 bases, with 7 bases between them. There are 15 residues in the CDR3.

The table lists this clonotype with a few counts. The chain couples TRBV9 to TRBJ2-2; D is ambiguous. V gave up 3 bases and J gave up 7 bases, with 13 bases separating them. CDR1 SGDLS and CDR2 YYNGEE come from the germline V gene. The CDR3 covers 14 residues. The CDR3: CASSGRTNSGELFF. The CDR3 nucleotides are TGTGCCAGCAGCGGACGGACGAATAGCGGGGAGCTGTTTTTT.

This clonotype was recorded many times. V usage is TRBV7-2 and J usage is TRBJ1-2; unclear D gene. The CDR3 spans 12 residues. The V gene lost 6 bases and the J gene lost 7 bases, with 12 bases spanning the gap. Looked up from germline, CDR1 is SGHTA and CDR2 is FQGNSA. CDR3 sequence reads: CASRVSRSGYTF. In nucleotides, the CDR3 is TGTGCCAGCAGGGTTTCCCGGTCTGGCTACACCTTC.

This clonotype has a handful of counts. This sequence joins TRBV4-2 and TRBJ2-3; D remains ambiguous. This CDR3 spans 16 amino acids. V lost 4 bases to trimming and J lost 4 bases, with 18 bases between them. The germline CDR1 and CDR2 sequences are LGHNA and YNFKEQ. CDR3 sequence reads: CASSPSDGRGPDTQYF. The DNA of the CDR3 is TGTGCCAGCAGCCCGAGCGACGGTCGAGGACCAGATACGCAGTATTTT.

This clonotype occurred a few times. The CDR3 nucleotides are TGTGCCAGCAGTTTTTCTGGTTTCGGGGTGGGCCCGGCCGATTTCGACACAGATACGCAGTATTTT. It specifies CASSFSGFGVGPADFDTDTQYF. The chain has TRBV27 and TRBJ2-3; a possible D gene is TRBD2 (5 bases). Germline lookup yields CDR1 MNHEY and CDR2 SMNVEV (reference sequence). The V end lost 3 bases, the J end lost 2 bases, and 33 bases lay between the germline ends. The CDR3 length is 22 residues.

The rearrangement links TRBV7-2 to TRBJ2-2, with 11 nucleotides matching TRBD2. Germline loops: CDR1 SGHTA, CDR2 FQGNSA. The CDR3 totals 16 residues. The ends lost 5 bases at V and 1 base at J; junction bases unmatched: 3. CDR3 nucleotides: TGTGCCAGCAGCACCGGACTAGCGGGGAACACCGGGGAGCTGTTTTTT. It is translated as CASSTGLAGNTGELFF.